This TCR beta chain was identified in a study of human T cells and chemical hapten exposure. Study overall: The study traced per-sample TCR yield variation mainly to small differences in pooled library volumes.

Study-wide findings and caveats: The study found that DPC sensitization did not change TCRs above 1 in 1000 frequency.

Whole blood, unfractionated, served as the material for total RNA extraction. Each cDNA molecule in the library carried unique molecular identifiers. Each CDR3 protein is one row after TCRdb ran MiXCR on the 5' RACE reads. The table records 110,000 to 150,000 distinct CDR3 sequences, roughly 4.1% of them present only once. This clonotype was seen ten or more times. Its antigen remains unidentified. V was trimmed by 3 bases and J by 6 bases, leaving 15 bases between them. Per germline, CDR1 SGHDN and CDR2 FVKESK. This CDR3 is 15 amino acids long. The chain couples TRBV14 to TRBJ2-1; a weak D match, TRBD2 (6 bases). The sequence was collected from a female donor in good health. CDR3 in amino acids: CASSHEAGRTNEQFF. CDR3 nucleotide sequence: TGTGCCAGCAGCCACGAAGCGGGTCGTACCAATGAGCAGTTCTTC.